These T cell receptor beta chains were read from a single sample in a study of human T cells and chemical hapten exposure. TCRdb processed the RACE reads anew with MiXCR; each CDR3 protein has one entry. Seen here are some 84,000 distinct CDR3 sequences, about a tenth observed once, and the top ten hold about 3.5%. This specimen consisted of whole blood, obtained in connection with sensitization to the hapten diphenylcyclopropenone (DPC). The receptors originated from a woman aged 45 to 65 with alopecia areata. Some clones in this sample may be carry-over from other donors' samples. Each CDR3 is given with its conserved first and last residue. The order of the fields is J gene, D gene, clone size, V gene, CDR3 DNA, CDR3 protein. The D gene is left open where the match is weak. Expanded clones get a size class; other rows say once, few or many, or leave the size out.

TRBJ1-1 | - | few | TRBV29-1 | TGCAGCGTTATCGATAGACTGGGCACTGAAGCTTTCTTT | CSVIDRLGTEAFF
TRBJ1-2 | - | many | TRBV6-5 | TGTGCCAGCAGGGGCGCGGGGTACGGCTATGGCTACACCTTC | CASRGAGYGYGYTF
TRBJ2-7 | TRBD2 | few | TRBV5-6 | TGTGCCAGCACGGGAGGGCCCTACGAGCAGTACTTC | CASTGGPYEQYF
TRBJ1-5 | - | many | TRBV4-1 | TGCGCCAGCAGCCAAGGGCTCAATCAGCCCCAGCATTTT | CASSQGLNQPQHF
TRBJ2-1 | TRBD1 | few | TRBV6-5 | TGTGCCAGCAGCTCTTCGGGACAGGGGGGATTAGCGGGAGTTAATGAGCAGTTCTTC | CASSSSGQGGLAGVNEQFF
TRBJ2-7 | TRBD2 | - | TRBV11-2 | TGTGCCAGCAGCTTACGGGGGGTCGAGCAGTACTTC | CASSLRGVEQYF
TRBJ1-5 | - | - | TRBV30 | TGTGCCTGGAGTGTACAGGAAGGGCAGCCCCAGCATTTT | CAWSVQEGQPQHF
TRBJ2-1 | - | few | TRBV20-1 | TGCAGTGCCGGCTTATCGGCACAGTTCTTC | CSAGLSAQFF
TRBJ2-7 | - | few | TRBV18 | TGTGCCAGCTCACCGAGGTCTGGGTACGAGCAGTACTTC | CASSPRSGYEQYF
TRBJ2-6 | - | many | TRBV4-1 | TGCGCCAGCAGCCGAGGGAGCTCTGGGGCCAACGTCCTGACTTTC | CASSRGSSGANVLTF
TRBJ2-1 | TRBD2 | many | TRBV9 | TGTGCCAGCACCCCGGGACTAGACTCCTACAATGAGCAGTTCTTC | CASTPGLDSYNEQFF
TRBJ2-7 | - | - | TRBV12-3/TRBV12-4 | TGTACCGGGGCCTACGAGCAGTACTTC | CTGAYEQYF
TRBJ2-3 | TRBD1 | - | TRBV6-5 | TGTGCCAGCAGCCTCCGGGACAGGGCCTCAGATACGCAGTATTTT | CASSLRDRASDTQYF
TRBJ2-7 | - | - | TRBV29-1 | TGCAGCGTTGAAGAAACCCACGAGCAGTACTTC | CSVEETHEQYF
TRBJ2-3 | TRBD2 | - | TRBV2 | TGTGCCAGCCGATCGGGACTAGCGGGAGGGGTAGATACGCAGTATTTT | CASRSGLAGGVDTQYF
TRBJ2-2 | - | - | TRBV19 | TGTGCCAGTAGTAGGCCTGGGATCGTGACCGGGGAGCTGTTTTTT | CASSRPGIVTGELFF
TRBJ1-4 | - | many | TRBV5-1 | TGCGCCAGCAGCTTGGTCGGCAACCCGAGTAGTGAAAAACTGTTTTTT | CASSLVGNPSSEKLFF
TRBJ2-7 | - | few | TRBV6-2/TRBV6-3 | TGTGCCAGCAGTTACTTGGCCGAGCAGTACTTC | CASSYLAEQYF
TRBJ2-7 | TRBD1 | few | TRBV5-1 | TGCGCCAGCAGCTTGGCGGGACAGGTTCGGTACGAGCAGTACTTC | CASSLAGQVRYEQYF
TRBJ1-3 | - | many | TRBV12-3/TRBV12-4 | TGTGCCAGCAGTCCCAGGTCCTTCTCTGGAAACACCATATATTTT | CASSPRSFSGNTIYF
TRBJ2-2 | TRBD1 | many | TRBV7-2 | TGTGCCAGCAGCCGACAGGGTTCCGACACCGGGGAGCTGTTTTTT | CASSRQGSDTGELFF
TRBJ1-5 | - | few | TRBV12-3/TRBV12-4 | TGTGCCAGCAGAACAGGTTCCGATCAGCCCCAGCATTTT | CASRTGSDQPQHF
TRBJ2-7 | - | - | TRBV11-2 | TGTGCCAGCACCAGGCAAGCCATAAAAGGACCGTTCTACGAGCAGTACTTC | CASTRQAIKGPFYEQYF